This is a list of T cell receptor beta chains from one sample in a study of shared clonotypes between healthy human individuals. The data were produced by immunoSEQ multiplex PCR, yet TCRdb's version contains in-frame clones alone and is incomplete. The sample gives hundreds of thousands of clones, 70% to 80% of which show up once; 12% is in the top ten. Sequenced sample: PBMCs. The source is a woman aged 40 to 55 in good health. Some clones in this sample may be carry-over from other donors' samples. The CDR3 runs from the conserved cysteine through the conserved F or W. The size field is filled for only some rows; it gives once, few, many or a size class.

abundance: -
v_gene: TRBV28
j_gene: TRBJ1-5
CDR3aa: CASSFMMEGHQPQHF

abundance: -
v_gene: TRBV6-1
j_gene: TRBJ2-7
CDR3aa: CASSSQGYEQYF

abundance: -
v_gene: TRBV10-3
j_gene: TRBJ2-7
CDR3aa: CAISGTPGGGGEQYF

abundance: few
v_gene: TRBV6-6
j_gene: TRBJ1-2
CDR3aa: CAIEGGGNYGYTF

abundance: -
v_gene: TRBV5-1
j_gene: TRBJ1-2
CDR3aa: CASSLEAAVGGYTF

abundance: -
v_gene: TRBV7-2
j_gene: TRBJ2-1
CDR3aa: CASSPGQGEFNEQFF

abundance: -
v_gene: TRBV10-1
j_gene: TRBJ2-3
CDR3aa: CASRTDGGAQYF

abundance: -
v_gene: TRBV5-1
j_gene: TRBJ1-2
CDR3aa: CASSATGTGGSGYTF

abundance: -
v_gene: TRBV9
j_gene: TRBJ1-4
CDR3aa: CASSLVGTGNEKLFF

abundance: -
v_gene: TRBV23-1
j_gene: TRBJ1-1
CDR3aa: CASSQSWTAEAFF

abundance: -
v_gene: TRBV28
j_gene: TRBJ1-3
CDR3aa: CASSSGTGSVSGNTIYF

abundance: once
v_gene: TRBV6-5
j_gene: TRBJ2-1
CDR3aa: CATRVGLYNEQFF

abundance: -
v_gene: TRBV6-6
j_gene: TRBJ2-3
CDR3aa: CASSYGLAGVTDTQYF

abundance: -
v_gene: TRBV7-2
j_gene: TRBJ2-3
CDR3aa: CASSAQPGLADTDTQYF

abundance: -
v_gene: TRBV5-1
j_gene: TRBJ2-5
CDR3aa: CASSPEDRGQETQYF

abundance: many
v_gene: TRBV2
j_gene: TRBJ2-7
CDR3aa: CASSELAGGPYEQYF

abundance: many
v_gene: TRBV7-2
j_gene: TRBJ2-2
CDR3aa: CASGRGSGPNTGELFF

abundance: -
v_gene: TRBV5-6
j_gene: TRBJ2-7
CDR3aa: CASSLGLAVEQYF

abundance: -
v_gene: TRBV7-3
j_gene: TRBJ1-1
CDR3aa: CASSLTGRGTEAFF

abundance: -
v_gene: TRBV7-2
j_gene: TRBJ1-4
CDR3aa: CASSWGLREKLFF

abundance: -
v_gene: TRBV30
j_gene: TRBJ2-7
CDR3aa: CAWSNPGQVKSYEQYF

abundance: -
v_gene: TRBV6-5
j_gene: TRBJ2-7
CDR3aa: CASRPARRERNEQYF

abundance: once
v_gene: TRBV6-1
j_gene: TRBJ2-7
CDR3aa: CASSLMNSYEQYF

abundance: -
v_gene: TRBV7-9
j_gene: TRBJ2-1
CDR3aa: CASSLVTYYNEQFF

abundance: -
v_gene: TRBV5-1
j_gene: TRBJ2-7
CDR3aa: CASSLQGDYFYEQYF

abundance: -
v_gene: TRBV19
j_gene: TRBJ2-5
CDR3aa: CASSISPFETQYF

abundance: -
v_gene: TRBV2
j_gene: TRBJ2-2
CDR3aa: CASIRGTNTGELFF

abundance: -
v_gene: TRBV5-1
j_gene: TRBJ1-2
CDR3aa: CASSLVAVNSLGYGYTF

abundance: -
v_gene: TRBV30
j_gene: TRBJ1-2
CDR3aa: CAWSGGSDYGYTF

abundance: many
v_gene: TRBV25-1
j_gene: TRBJ2-1
CDR3aa: CASSALLEQFF

abundance: -
v_gene: TRBV4-3
j_gene: TRBJ2-3
CDR3aa: CASSQDRSGLHGDTQYF

abundance: few
v_gene: TRBV13
j_gene: TRBJ1-3
CDR3aa: CASSAPGGQVERNTIYF

abundance: many
v_gene: TRBV5-1
j_gene: TRBJ1-2
CDR3aa: CASSWLSDRGQGYGYTF

abundance: few
v_gene: TRBV6-1
j_gene: TRBJ1-5
CDR3aa: CASNRQGEQPQHF

abundance: -
v_gene: TRBV28
j_gene: TRBJ2-3
CDR3aa: CASRGFGGGPADTQYF

abundance: few
v_gene: TRBV6-1
j_gene: TRBJ1-1
CDR3aa: CASSPVGGSYTEAFF

abundance: -
v_gene: TRBV5-4
j_gene: TRBJ2-1
CDR3aa: CASSLVSLSGNEQFF

abundance: -
v_gene: TRBV29-1
j_gene: TRBJ1-6
CDR3aa: CSVREAGGSSPLHF

abundance: -
v_gene: TRBV6-1
j_gene: TRBJ2-6
CDR3aa: CASSEAYYSRANVLTF

abundance: -
v_gene: TRBV9
j_gene: TRBJ1-5
CDR3aa: CASSGGGNQPQHF

abundance: -
v_gene: TRBV28
j_gene: TRBJ1-4
CDR3aa: CASSFTDRATNEKLFF

abundance: many
v_gene: TRBV5-1
j_gene: TRBJ1-6
CDR3aa: CASSIHGTVYNSPLHF

abundance: -
v_gene: TRBV5-6
j_gene: TRBJ2-7
CDR3aa: CASSPRIGGRAREQYF

abundance: -
v_gene: TRBV9
j_gene: TRBJ2-7
CDR3aa: CASSPELGGSNEQYF

abundance: -
v_gene: TRBV25-1
j_gene: TRBJ2-1
CDR3aa: CASSTFADNEQFF